A selection of T cell receptor beta chains follows, all from one sample in a study of identical twins. TCRdb re-called the 5' RACE reads through MiXCR, storing one row per CDR3 protein. The table lists hundreds of thousands of distinct CDR3 sequences, around 6% of them singletons. The sample was naive T cells sorted from blood. The source is a man between 18 and 29 years old in good health. Each CDR3 is given with its conserved first and last residue. A D gene is named only where the DNA matches it firmly. Only some rows state a clone size, as once, few, many or a class for expanded clones.

NA	13	many	TRBV27	TRBJ1-2	TGTGCCAGCAGTGGGACACCTGCGTATGGCTACACCTTC	CASSGTPAYGYTF
NA	13	NA	TRBV6-6	TRBJ2-3	TGTGCCGTAGGGAGTACCTCGGTAGATACGCAGTATTTT	CAVGSTSVDTQYF
TRBD2	15	few	TRBV24-1	TRBJ2-1	TGTGCCACCAGTGAACCGGGACTAGCGGGGGCCCGGGAGTTCTTC	CATSEPGLAGAREFF
NA	15	NA	TRBV23-1	TRBJ2-2	TGCGCCAGCCGAACCGGGAACCGTAACACCGGGGAGCTGTTTTTT	CASRTGNRNTGELFF
NA	16	NA	TRBV25-1	TRBJ2-5	TGTGCCAGCAGTGAATACGGAACAGGGCCGCAAGAGACCCAGTACTTC	CASSEYGTGPQETQYF
TRBD1	11	few	TRBV29-1	TRBJ1-1	TGCAGCGTTGGGGACAGCCGTGAAGCTTTCTTT	CSVGDSREAFF
TRBD1	13	many	TRBV20-1	TRBJ1-5	TGCAGTGCAGGGACAGGGGATAATCAGCCCCAGCATTTT	CSAGTGDNQPQHF
NA	16	few	TRBV6-5	TRBJ1-2	TGTGCCAGCAGTTACTCGTCCGGTGGGGACTTTTATGGCTACACCTTC	CASSYSSGGDFYGYTF
NA	15	few	TRBV5-1	TRBJ2-7	TGCGCCAGCAGCTTGGCGCCCACTGAGGGATACGAGCAGTACTTC	CASSLAPTEGYEQYF
NA	15	many	TRBV27	TRBJ2-3	TGTGCCAGCAGTCCTTTATCGTATAGCACAGATACGCAGTATTTT	CASSPLSYSTDTQYF
TRBD2	15	many	TRBV28	TRBJ2-1	TGTGCCAGCAAAATGGGACTAGCGGGTGGGAATGAGCAGTTCTTC	CASKMGLAGGNEQFF
NA	13	many	TRBV20-1	TRBJ2-3	TGCAGTGTAGGGGGAGGAAGAACAGATACGCAGTATTTT	CSVGGGRTDTQYF
TRBD1	16	NA	TRBV5-1	TRBJ1-2	TGCGCCAGCAGCTTGGGGACAGGGGGCGCGAACTATGGCTACACCTTC	CASSLGTGGANYGYTF
NA	13	many	TRBV12-3/TRBV12-4	TRBJ2-5	TGTGCCAGCAGTTTGACAGAAGAAGAGACCCAGTACTTC	CASSLTEEETQYF
NA	15	many	TRBV29-1	TRBJ2-4	TGCAGCGCCGGGACATCGACCCTAGCCAAAAACATTCAGTACTTC	CSAGTSTLAKNIQYF
TRBD2	16	NA	TRBV5-1	TRBJ2-1	TGCGCCAGCAGCTCTTCGGGACTAGCGGGGATCAATGAGCAGTTCTTC	CASSSSGLAGINEQFF
NA	11	NA	TRBV20-1	TRBJ2-3	TGCAGTGCTAGAGATGGGGCGCCGCAGTATTTT	CSARDGAPQYF
TRBD1	15	many	TRBV20-1	TRBJ1-1	TGCAGTGCTCCCAAAGCGGACAGGTTCCTTGGTGAAGCTTTCTTT	CSAPKADRFLGEAFF
NA	13	NA	TRBV5-1	TRBJ2-3	TGCGCCAGCAGGAAAGGGACTACAGATACGCAGTATTTT	CASRKGTTDTQYF
TRBD1	15	NA	TRBV4-3	TRBJ2-7	TGCGCCAGCAGCCAAGTTCCGGGACAGACCTACGAGCAGTACTTC	CASSQVPGQTYEQYF
NA	13	few	TRBV5-1	TRBJ2-7	TGCGCCAGCAGCTTGGCGGAGCTAGGCGAGCAGTACTTC	CASSLAELGEQYF
NA	13	many	TRBV5-1	TRBJ2-7	TGCGCCAGCAGCCCCCGGCTCCCCTACGAGCAGTACTTC	CASSPRLPYEQYF
NA	15	many	TRBV7-9	TRBJ1-1	TGTGCCAGCAACGTCTGGAGGGGTTACGGCACTGAAGCTTTCTTT	CASNVWRGYGTEAFF
NA	17	many	TRBV5-1	TRBJ2-1	TGCGCCAGCAGCTCCCGCCCGGGGCCCGCTTTGATCAATGAGCAGTTCTTC	CASSSRPGPALINEQFF
NA	13	many	TRBV29-1	TRBJ2-1	TGCAGCGTTGAACGGGGCTCACAATCTGAGCAGTTCTTC	CSVERGSQSEQFF
NA	16	few	TRBV25-1	TRBJ2-3	TGTGCCAGCAGTGATGGGATTGAGCGAAACACAGATACGCAGTATTTT	CASSDGIERNTDTQYF
TRBD2	15	NA	TRBV19	TRBJ2-1	TGTGCCAGTAGTATAGCCGCAGCGGGGCAAAATGAGCAGTTCTTC	CASSIAAAGQNEQFF
NA	15	few	TRBV5-5	TRBJ2-3	TGTGCCAGCAGCTTGTTCCCGGGGGAGGCGGATACGCAGTATTTT	CASSLFPGEADTQYF
TRBD1	15	few	TRBV6-1	TRBJ2-1	TGTGCCACTATGATCGGGACAGGGGTGGCCAATGAGCAGTTCTTC	CATMIGTGVANEQFF
TRBD2	17	NA	TRBV5-1	TRBJ2-1	TGCGCCAGCAGCACCTCTAGCGGACGCGCCCCGGGCAATGAGCAGTTCTTC	CASSTSSGRAPGNEQFF
NA	14	many	TRBV10-3	TRBJ1-5	TGTGCCACCACGACAGGCTATAGCAATCAGCCCCAGCATTTT	CATTTGYSNQPQHF
NA	15	many	TRBV5-1	TRBJ1-4	TGCGCCAGCAGCTGGTTGACACCTACTAATGAAAAACTGTTTTTT	CASSWLTPTNEKLFF
NA	15	few	TRBV5-8	TRBJ2-1	TGTGCCAGCAGCTTTTGGAGGGGCTCCTACAATGAGCAGTTCTTC	CASSFWRGSYNEQFF
TRBD1	14	many	TRBV27	TRBJ1-1	TGTGCCAGCAGTTCGGGACAGTTGAACACTGAAGCTTTCTTT	CASSSGQLNTEAFF
NA	11	many	TRBV29-1	TRBJ2-3	TGCAGCGTTGATAGCACAGATACGCAGTATTTT	CSVDSTDTQYF
NA	15	NA	TRBV20-1	TRBJ2-5	TGCAGTGCTAGAGACCGGGACTTGATGCAAGAGACCCAGTACTTC	CSARDRDLMQETQYF
NA	15	few	TRBV6-2/TRBV6-3	TRBJ2-7	TGTGCCAGCACCGCCCCTATAACGGGAGTGTACGAGCAGTACTTC	CASTAPITGVYEQYF
TRBD2	15	NA	TRBV6-5	TRBJ2-2	TGTGCCAGCAGTTATGCGGGAGTAAGGACCGGGGAGCTGTTTTTT	CASSYAGVRTGELFF
TRBD1	15	many	TRBV27	TRBJ1-6	TGTGCCAGCAGTGGAACCGGGACAGGGAATTCACCCCTCCACTTT	CASSGTGTGNSPLHF
NA	15	many	TRBV5-5	TRBJ2-2	TGTGCCAGCAGTTCTCACCCCGCGAACACCGGGGAGCTGTTTTTT	CASSSHPANTGELFF
TRBD1	14	NA	TRBV25-1	TRBJ1-5	TGTGCCAGCAGTGAAGGAGGGGGCCTTCAGCCCCAGCATTTT	CASSEGGGLQPQHF
TRBD2	17	NA	TRBV27	TRBJ2-5	TGTGCCAGCAGTTTATCGGGGACTAGTTGGCTCCAAGAGACCCAGTACTTC	CASSLSGTSWLQETQYF
TRBD1	16	NA	TRBV2	TRBJ2-7	TGTGCCAGCAGTGAAGACGTGACAGGGGGCGGCCACGAGCAGTACTTC	CASSEDVTGGGHEQYF
TRBD2	12	few	TRBV3-1	TRBJ2-1	TGTGCCAGCTCCGGGACTATCAATGCCCTGTTCTTC	CASSGTINALFF
NA	11	few	TRBV29-1	TRBJ2-1	TGCAGCGGGGGGTACTACAATGAGCAGTTCTTC	CSGGYYNEQFF
TRBD2	17	few	TRBV5-8	TRBJ2-1	TGTGCCAGCAGCGTGAAGACCGGGCTAGCGGGATCCAATGAGCAGTTCTTC	CASSVKTGLAGSNEQFF
NA	16	many	TRBV5-1	TRBJ2-1	TGCGCCAGCAGCTTGGTGGCTAGCCAGGGTTGGAGTGAGCAGTTCTTC	CASSLVASQGWSEQFF
TRBD2	18	few	TRBV14	TRBJ2-3	TGTGCCAGCAGCCAAGATATCCCGACTAGCGGGAGGACAGATACGCAGTATTTT	CASSQDIPTSGRTDTQYF
TRBD2	16	NA	TRBV5-1	TRBJ2-1	TGCGCCAGCAGCTCCCAAAAGCGGGAGGGGTACAATGAGCAGTTCTTC	CASSSQKREGYNEQFF
NA	13	many	TRBV3-1	TRBJ1-2	TGTGCCAGCAGCCAACAGGGACCCCCTGGCTACACCTTC	CASSQQGPPGYTF
NA	13	many	TRBV27	TRBJ2-7	TGTGCCAGCAGCGAAGGGGGTCGGGTCGAGCAGTACTTC	CASSEGGRVEQYF
NA	13	many	TRBV9	TRBJ2-2	TGTGCCAGCAGCGTAGAGTACACCGGGGAGCTGTTTTTT	CASSVEYTGELFF
TRBD2	15	many	TRBV19	TRBJ2-1	TGTGCCAGTAATTTAGGCGGGAGGGCCTACAATGAGCAGTTCTTC	CASNLGGRAYNEQFF
TRBD2	13	few	TRBV29-1	TRBJ2-1	TGCACCTGTGGCCTAGCGGACTACAATGAGCAGTTCTTC	CTCGLADYNEQFF
NA	14	many	TRBV28	TRBJ2-1	TGTGCCAGCAGTAGTTCCCCGCGCCAGGGCCCGCGCAGCTTC	CASSSSPRQGPRSF
NA	15	many	TRBV5-1	TRBJ1-6	TGCGCCAGCAGCTTGGACGGACAGAATAATTCACCCCTCCACTTT	CASSLDGQNNSPLHF
NA	12	few	TRBV30	TRBJ1-4	TGTGCCTGGGGGTCAGGGCGTGAAAAACTGTTTTTT	CAWGSGREKLFF
NA	18	many	TRBV15	TRBJ2-7	TGTGCCACCAGCAGAGATCATGGGCTCCTCTCCTCTTCCTACGAGCAGTACTTC	CATSRDHGLLSSSYEQYF
NA	12	many	TRBV7-9	TRBJ1-2	TGTGCCAGCAGCCGAGGGACCGATGGCTACACCTTC	CASSRGTDGYTF
TRBD1	17	few	TRBV5-1	TRBJ2-1	TGCGCCAGCAGCTTGTCACAGGGGTTTTCTGATTACAATGAGCAGTTCTTC	CASSLSQGFSDYNEQFF